This TCR beta chain came from a study of vaccination effects on CD4 cells after COVID-19. Study findings and constraints: Healthy vaccinees' vaccine-induced clones included only 1 of 255 cross-reacting with common cold coronaviruses.

The protocol was immunoSEQ multiplex PCR, while the TCRdb copy is restricted to in-frame clones and leaves out a portion. The table records approximately 68,000 clones, around 76% of them present only once. Ahead of sequencing, the ViraFEST assay grew antigen-specific CD4+ T cells using viral peptide pools. Researchers isolated CD4+ T cells once approximately ten days of culture had elapsed. The study found no prior SARS-CoV-2 infection in the vaccine recipients, who tested negative for nucleocapsid antibodies. Wells of around 2 million PBMC each were grown with around 10 IU/ml IL-2 and roughly 10 ug/ml peptides. Both day 3 and day 7 saw half the medium replaced with IL-2 medium. The ends were cut back, 6 bases at V and 0 bases at J, with 14 bases in the middle. There are 16 residues in the CDR3. The germline V gene has CDR1 WSHSY and CDR2 SAAADI. This clone showed up just a few times. What it binds is unknown.

The clonotype originates from a human donor who received a COVID-19 vaccine. The V call is TRBV10-2, the J call TRBJ2-2, with no clear D. The sample in question was CD4+ T cells from PBMCs cultured with SARS-CoV-2 spike peptides, obtained before COVID-19 vaccination. DNA for the CDR3: TGCGCCAGCAGCGCCCTCGCACCGGCGAACACCGGGGAGCTGTTTTTT. It codes for CASSALAPANTGELFF.